The next 31 T cell receptor beta chains were all read from a single sample in a study of CD8 T cells in ankylosing spondylitis (dated by TCRdb to the late 2010s). The investigation overall reported the following: A TCR beta motif made up of seven or eight highly homologous amino acid variants appeared to be characteristic of blood from ankylosing spondylitis patients.

The library was obtained by 5' RACE. Sequencing relied on an Illumina HiSeq 2500. The raw public reads went through TCRdb reprocessing: fastp at Q25, MiXCR clone calling, in-frame beta chains kept. Rows are unified per CDR3 protein, each entry keeping the most common DNA and genes. This sample lists roughly 700,000 distinct CDR3 sequences; around 20% were detected once. Of the sample, roughly a fifth is held by the ten largest clones. No cognate antigen is known for these TCRs. Sequenced input: blood, either unsorted or a sorted T cell fraction (not recorded which). The receptor set was obtained from a male donor with ankylosing spondylitis.

The CDR3 region has the DNA TGTGCCACCAGCAGAACGGTGGATACGAGGGATGGCTACACCTTC. It yields the protein CATSRTVDTRDGYTF. The rearrangement uses TRBV15 and TRBJ1-2; D is unresolved. With 2 bases removed from V and 6 bases from J, the gap between germline ends came to 16 bases. Germline V gene sequence: CDR1 LNHNV, CDR2 YYDKDF (reference sequence). CDR3 length: 15 residues.

In its sample, this clonotype was seen many times. The V gene is TRBV5-1, the J gene TRBJ2-2, with D possibly TRBD2 on 5 matching bases. The CDR3 is made up of 13 amino acids. Trimming took off 4 bases at V and 7 bases at J, with 11 bases between the two ends. Germline CDR1 reads SGHRS; CDR2 reads YFSETQ. The CDR3 region is CASSNTADGELFF. CDR3 coding DNA: TGCGCCAGCAGCAACACAGCGGACGGGGAGCTGTTTTTT.

This clonotype was seen only a few times. In nucleotides, the CDR3 is TGTGCCAGCAGCCAAGTGGCACAGGCCCGCGAGGAGCAGTACTTC. This codes for CASSQVAQAREEQYF. The chain is built from TRBV3-1 and TRBJ2-7, with D perhaps TRBD1 (5 bases). Germline CDR1 reads LGHDT; CDR2 reads YNNKEL (reference sequence). The CDR3 loop spans 15 amino acids. V was shortened by 1 base and J by 7 bases, with 17 bases between the two germline ends.

This sequence joins TRBV15 and TRBJ2-5; no reliable D call. This CDR3 has 17 residues. V dropped 0 bases and J dropped 8 bases, with 22 bases sitting between them. The V gene's germline CDR1 is LNHNV and CDR2 YYDKDF (reference sequence). For the CDR3, the DNA is TGTGCCACCAGCAGAGATCTTGGGGTACAGCACAAGAGAACCCAGTACTTC. This gives the protein CATSRDLGVQHKRTQYF.

The table lists this clonotype with a few counts. The CDR3 sequence: CSAGELFF. The CDR3 DNA reads as TGCAGTGCCGGGGAGCTGTTTTTT. V usage is TRBV20-1 and J usage is TRBJ2-2; D call uncertain. Trimming took 6 bases from V and 7 from J, leaving 0 bases between them. The length of the CDR3 is 8 residues. CDR1 and CDR2 from the germline V gene are DFQATT and SNEGSKA (reference sequence).

The rearrangement uses TRBV29-1 and TRBJ2-1; D is perhaps TRBD2 (6 bases). CDR3 length: 10 residues. The germline gives CDR1 SQVTM, CDR2 ANQGSEA. CDR3 coding DNA: TGCGCCACTCAGGAGGGGTCGGGGTTCTTC. This gives the protein CATQEGSGFF.

V is TRBV29-1 and J is TRBJ2-2; D possibly matches TRBD1 or TRBD2 (5 bases each). Germline lookup yields CDR1 SQVTM and CDR2 ANQGSEA. V was trimmed by 7 bases and J by 3 bases, leaving 27 bases between them. The CDR3 totals 18 residues. CDR3 sequence reads: CSARVFGTEGQDTGELFF. CDR3 nucleotide sequence: TGCAGCGCCCGTGTGTTTGGGACCGAGGGGCAGGACACCGGGGAGCTGTTTTTT.

This sequence joins TRBV29-1 and TRBJ2-1, with 9 bases fitting TRBD1. Losses at the gene ends were 4 bases for V and 1 base for J; bases not matched to a gene: 2. This CDR3 contains 14 residues. CDR1 is SQVTM and CDR2 is ANQGSEA in the germline V gene. The CDR3 bases are TGCAGCGTTGCCGGGACAGGGTCCTACAATGAGCAGTTCTTC. Translating it yields CSVAGTGSYNEQFF.

This clonotype was seen a few times. The junction departs from the called germline gene at one end, perhaps through a read error. The V and J genes are TRBV4-1 and TRBJ1-2, with D perhaps matching TRBD1 (5 bases). The CDR3 extends over 12 amino acids. Germline CDR1 reads MGHRA; CDR2 reads YSYEKL. CDR3 nucleotides: TGCGCCAGCAGCCAACCCCCGGGCGGCAGGGCCTTC. Translated: CASSQPPGGRAF.

The rearrangement joins TRBV20-1 to TRBJ1-1; TRBD1 is a possible D gene (5 bases). The V gene's germline CDR1 is DFQATT and CDR2 SNEGSKA (reference sequence). The CDR3 has 13 amino acids. V shed 5 bases and J shed 7 bases, with 17 bases lying between them. Here the CDR3 DNA reads TGCAGTGCTCTCCCCCAGGGTGGGTTTGAAGCTTTCTTT. As protein: CSALPQGGFEAFF.

This chain connects TRBV9 to TRBJ2-2; D remains unclear. V was clipped by 1 base and J by 0 bases, with 7 bases between them. Germline loops: CDR1 SGDLS, CDR2 YYNGEE. The CDR3 has 15 amino acids. The CDR3 is CASSVTHTNTGELFF. The CDR3 nucleotides are TGTGCCAGCAGCGTAACCCATACGAACACCGGGGAGCTGTTTTTT.

In the case of this clonotype: A much larger clone lies a single base off, so this may be a read error. The rearrangement links TRBV4-3 to TRBJ2-1, with D tentatively TRBD2 (6 bases). Germline V gene sequence: CDR1 LGHNA, CDR2 YSLEER. The CDR3 runs 15 residues. The CDR3 region is CASSQGVAVYKEQFF. The CDR3 region has the DNA TGCGCCAGCAGCCAAGGGGTAGCGGTATACAAAGAGCAGTTCTTC.

The table lists this clonotype with a few counts. The chain recombines TRBV3-1 with TRBJ2-7; 12 bases agree with TRBD2. This CDR3 is 15 amino acids long. Trimming at V came to 4 bases and at J to 6 bases, leaving 7 bases not matched to a gene. In germline, CDR1 is LGHDT, CDR2 YNNKEL (reference sequence). DNA for the CDR3: TGTGCCAGCAGCCCGAGACTAGCGGGAGCTCGCGAGCAGTACTTC. Protein sequence: CASSPRLAGAREQYF.

The chain couples TRBV2 to TRBJ1-2, with D possibly TRBD1 on 5 matching bases. The ends were cut back, 8 bases at V and 3 bases at J, with 10 bases in the middle. The germline V gene encodes CDR1 SNHLY and CDR2 FYNNEI. The length of the CDR3 is 12 residues. The CDR3 is CASVRDDYGYTF. The CDR3 DNA is TGTGCCAGCGTCAGGGATGACTATGGCTACACCTTC.

This clonotype was picked up many times. The chain recombines TRBV12-3 or TRBV12-4 with TRBJ2-1; D uncertain. The CDR3 contains 13 residues. Trimming took 6 bases from V and 6 from J, leaving 12 bases between them. The CDR3 nucleotides read TGTGCCAGCAGCCTTCTTGCTGCCAATGAGCAGTTCTTC. This gives the protein CASSLLAANEQFF.

The chain has TRBV4-3 and TRBJ2-1; 10 bases are shared with TRBD1. The V gene's germline CDR1 is LGHNA and CDR2 YSLEER. After removal of 5 bases from V and 8 bases from J, the junction contained 15 bases not matched to a gene. The CDR3 has 17 amino acids. CDR3 in amino acids: CASSDTPGQGRGDEQFF. The CDR3 nucleotides are TGCGCCAGCAGCGATACACCGGGACAGGGGAGAGGAGATGAGCAGTTCTTC.

This clonotype was counted a few times. This sequence joins TRBV20-1 and TRBJ1-1; 8 nucleotides align to TRBD1. Germline CDR1 DFQATT, CDR2 SNEGSKA (reference sequence). J was trimmed by 1 base and V by 0 bases; bases with no gene match: 4. The CDR3 spans 15 residues. The CDR3 DNA is TGCAGTGCTAGAGATCGTGGGACAGGGAACACTGAAGCTTTCTTT. Protein: CSARDRGTGNTEAFF.

This chain connects TRBV11-1 to TRBJ2-3; 11 nucleotides match TRBD1. Trimming removed 5 bases from V and 0 bases from J; junction bases left unmatched: 16. Germline V lookup: CDR1 SGHAT, CDR2 FQDESV (reference sequence). This CDR3 comprises 20 residues. The CDR3 loop is CASSTTNRDRGGTSTDTQYF. DNA of the CDR3: TGTGCCAGCAGCACTACCAACCGGGACAGGGGGGGAACTAGCACAGATACGCAGTATTTT.

The chain links TRBV11-2 to TRBJ2-5; D call uncertain. The germline CDR1 and CDR2 sequences are SGHAT and FQNNGV. Trimming shortened V by 3 bases and J by 8 bases, and 19 bases separated the two germline ends. The CDR3 extends over 15 amino acids. DNA for the CDR3: TGTGCCAGCAGCTTCTACCTTGGGGTTTCAGAAACCCAGTACTTC. Encoded protein: CASSFYLGVSETQYF. Based on the CDR3 plus reference TRBV11-2 and TRBJ2-5, the full variable domain is EAGVAQSPRYKIIEKRQSVAFWCNPISGHATLYWYQQILGQGPKLLIQFQNNGVVDDSQLPKDRFSAERLKGVDSTLKIQPAKLEDSAVYLCASSFYLGVSETQYFGPGTRLLVL.

The chain links TRBV27 to TRBJ2-7; D may be TRBD1 (6 bases). Germline V gives CDR1 MNHEY, CDR2 SMNVEV (reference sequence). The V and J ends lost 6 bases and 3 bases respectively, with 15 bases between them. The CDR3 spans 14 residues. CDR3 protein: CASSTRGTYYEQYF. CDR3 DNA sequence: TGTGCCAGCAGCACTAGGGGGACGTACTACGAGCAGTACTTC.

This clonotype appeared a few times. The V and J genes are TRBV24-1 and TRBJ2-1, with D possibly matching TRBD1 (5 bases). This CDR3 spans 15 amino acids. Trimming stripped 4 bases from V and 4 bases from J, with 13 bases between. Per the germline V gene, CDR1 is KGHDR and CDR2 is SFDVKD. CDR3 sequence: CATSDLRDSYNEQFF. The CDR3 nucleotides read TGTGCCACCAGTGACCTCCGCGACAGTTACAATGAGCAGTTCTTC.

This clonotype turned up a few times. V gene TRBV5-1 combines with J gene TRBJ2-3; a possible D gene is TRBD2 (7 bases). Germline V gene lookup returns CDR1 SGHRS and CDR2 YFSETQ. V was cut by 3 bases and J by 4 bases, with 12 bases left in between. CDR3 length: 14 amino acids. CDR3 residues: CASSSQGRADTQYF. In DNA form, the CDR3 reads TGCGCCAGCAGCTCTCAGGGGAGGGCAGATACGCAGTATTTT. Using reference TRBV5-1 and TRBJ2-3 for the parts outside the CDR3, the full variable domain is KAGVTQTPRYLIKTRGQQVTLSCSPISGHRSVSWYQQTPGQGLQFLFEYFSETQRNKGNFPGRFSGRQFSNSRSEMNVSTLELGDSALYLCASSSQGRADTQYFGPGTRLTVL.

J is TRBJ1-1 and V is TRBV24-1; 8 positions agree with TRBD1. This CDR3 region has 14 residues. Looked up from germline, CDR1 is KGHDR and CDR2 is SFDVKD. Unmatched junction bases numbered 5, after V lost 7 bases and J lost 2 bases. DNA for the CDR3: TGTGCCACCAGCGGGACAGGACAAAACACTGAAGCTTTCTTT. This translates into CATSGTGQNTEAFF.

This chain links TRBV9 with TRBJ2-3, with 14 bases matching TRBD2. In germline, CDR1 is SGDLS, CDR2 YYNGEE. The CDR3 contains 15 residues. The V gene end was trimmed by 3 bases and the J gene end by 6 bases; junction bases not matched to a gene: 3. CDR3 in DNA: TGTGCCAGCAGCGGACTAGCGGGAGGGCACGATACGCAGTATTTT. Protein sequence: CASSGLAGGHDTQYF.

A few counts support this clonotype. This chain joins TRBV7-2 and TRBJ2-3, with TRBD1 as a possible D gene (5 bases). Germline V gives CDR1 SGHTA, CDR2 FQGNSA. CDR3 size: 15 residues. Deletions cut 4 bases from V and 2 bases from J, with 13 bases between. CDR3 region: CASSSLGAATDTQYF. CDR3 in DNA: TGTGCCAGCAGCTCGCTAGGGGCTGCCACAGATACGCAGTATTTT.

This clonotype was recorded many times. The J gene is TRBJ2-5, the V gene TRBV20-1; 11 positions agree with TRBD2. This CDR3 is built from 16 residues. Trimming cost V 3 bases and J 5 bases; bases outside gene matches: 11. Germline V gives CDR1 DFQATT, CDR2 SNEGSKA (reference sequence). As DNA, the CDR3 is TGCAGTGCTAGCCCCACCACTAGCGGGAGACAGGAGACCCAGTACTTC. Its protein product is CSASPTTSGRQETQYF.

The chain carries TRBV11-2 and TRBJ2-2; TRBD2 agrees at 11 bases. This CDR3 comprises 16 residues. Germline-derived CDR1 and CDR2 are SGHAT and FQNNGV. With V trimmed by 6 bases and J by 5 bases, 8 bases remained unmatched. CDR3 amino acids: CASRRTSGGNTGELFF. DNA for the CDR3: TGTGCCAGCAGACGAACTAGCGGGGGTAATACCGGGGAGCTGTTTTTT. Using reference TRBV11-2 and TRBJ2-2 for the parts outside the CDR3, the full variable domain is EAGVAQSPRYKIIEKRQSVAFWCNPISGHATLYWYQQILGQGPKLLIQFQNNGVVDDSQLPKDRFSAERLKGVDSTLKIQPAKLEDSAVYLCASRRTSGGNTGELFFGEGSRLTVL.

The rearrangement uses TRBV12-3 or TRBV12-4 and TRBJ1-3; D might be TRBD1 (5 bases). Trimming shortened V by 6 bases and J by 0 bases, and 12 bases separated the two germline ends. The CDR3 is made up of 15 amino acids. The CDR3 region has the DNA TGTGCCAGCAGAAAGGACATCAGCTCTGGAAACACCATATATTTT. Its translation: CASRKDISSGNTIYF.

This clonotype has just a few counts. The V and J genes are TRBV9 and TRBJ2-1, with unresolved D. V was clipped by 0 bases and J by 6 bases, with 10 bases between them. The CDR3 is 14 residues long. Per germline, CDR1 SGDLS and CDR2 YYNGEE. The CDR3 DNA sequence: TGTGCCAGCAGCGTAGCTACTTTTTCCAATGAGCAGTTCTTC. Translating it yields CASSVATFSNEQFF. The variable domain in full, completed from reference TRBV9 and TRBJ2-1, reads DSGVTQTPKHLITATGQRVTLRCSPRSGDLSVYWYQQSLDQGLQFLIQYYNGEERAKGNILERFSAQQFPDLHSELNLSSLELGDSALYFCASSVATFSNEQFFGPGTRLTVL.

The rearrangement uses TRBV11-2 and TRBJ1-2; D remains ambiguous. The CDR3 covers 11 residues. Germline assignment: CDR1 SGHAT and CDR2 FQNNGV. V gave up 10 bases and J gave up 2 bases, with 8 bases separating them. CDR3 in DNA: TGTGCCACGACGGGAAACTATGGCTACACCTTC. It specifies CATTGNYGYTF.

This clonotype turned up a few times. The V and J genes are TRBV12-3 or TRBV12-4 and TRBJ2-7; D uncertain. The CDR3 extends over 13 amino acids. With 7 bases removed from V and 4 bases from J, the gap between germline ends came to 14 bases. DNA for the CDR3: TGTGCCAGCACCGAGGCCCTCGGTTACGAGCAGTACTTC. It translates to CASTEALGYEQYF.